The 7 T cell receptor beta chains reported below all come from one sample, sequenced in a study of blood T cell repertoires in COVID-19. Generated by immunoSEQ multiplex PCR, the TCRdb table keeps only in-frame clones and is missing some. This table holds 85,000 to 95,000 clones, approximately 91% found once. The sequencing input was peripheral blood. Receptors originate from a man aged 55 to 69 with COVID-19, enrolled during active disease.

This clone was detected once. V usage is TRBV5-4 and J usage is TRBJ2-3; 10 bases fit TRBD1. The germline V gene encodes CDR1 SGHNT and CDR2 YYREEE (reference sequence). The V and J ends lost 3 bases and 4 bases, in that order; junction bases with no gene match: 8. This CDR3 region has 16 residues. This CDR3 is CASSSGGTGVADTQYF. CDR3 bases: TGTGCCAGCAGCTCCGGTGGGACAGGGGTTGCAGATACGCAGTATTTT.

This chain links TRBV28 with TRBJ2-2; 10 bases are shared with TRBD1. The CDR3 has 18 amino acids. The germline V gene encodes CDR1 MDHEN and CDR2 SYDVKM. The V gene end was trimmed by 5 bases and the J gene end by 6 bases; junction bases not matched to a gene: 15. DNA of the CDR3: TGTGCCAGCAGTCCCATAACCCGGACAGGGGGAATCGCCGGGGAGCTGTTTTTT. This translates into CASSPITRTGGIAGELFF.

The J gene is TRBJ1-1, the V gene TRBV28; 8 bases align to TRBD1. Germline assignment: CDR1 MDHEN and CDR2 SYDVKM. With V trimmed by 4 bases and J by 3 bases, 13 bases remained unmatched. The CDR3 covers 17 residues. CDR3 bases: TGTGCCAGCAGTTACGGGACAGGCCCTGAAATAGACACTGAAGCTTTCTTT. Translating it yields CASSYGTGPEIDTEAFF. The full variable domain, with the rest looked up from reference TRBV28 and TRBJ1-1, is DVKVTQSSRYLVKRTGEKVFLECVQDMDHENMFWYRQDPGLGLRLIYFSYDVKMKEKGDIPEGYSVSREKKERFSLILESASTNQTSMYLCASSYGTGPEIDTEAFFGQGTRLTVV.

The V call is TRBV18, the J call TRBJ2-5, with 11 bases lining up with TRBD1. Unmatched junction bases numbered 12, after V lost 6 bases and J lost 3 bases. From germline, CDR1 is KGHSH and CDR2 LQKENI. This CDR3 is 17 amino acids long. CDR3 residues: CASSRDRGDPTEETQYF. Here the CDR3 DNA reads TGTGCCAGCTCCCGGGACAGGGGGGATCCCACCGAAGAGACCCAGTACTTC.

The chain carries TRBV6-5 and TRBJ2-5; a weak D match, TRBD2 (5 bases). Germline CDR1 and CDR2: MNHEY and SVGAGI. The CDR3 sequence is 13 residues long. V lost 8 bases to trimming and J lost 3 bases, with 13 bases between them. CDR3 in DNA: TGTGCCAGCTCTACTTCCGGGGAAGAGACCCAGTACTTC. It is translated as CASSTSGEETQYF.

The chain has TRBV7-9 and TRBJ2-7; D is uncertain. The CDR3 totals 13 residues. The germline V gene encodes CDR1 SEHNR and CDR2 FQNEAQ (reference sequence). V was trimmed by 5 bases and J by 6 bases, leaving 14 bases between them. In DNA, the CDR3 is TGTGCCAGCAGCACCATAGACATCCCCGAGCAGTACTTC. Its protein product is CASSTIDIPEQYF. Together with reference TRBV7-9 and TRBJ2-7, the CDR3 gives the full variable domain: DTGVSQNPRHKITKRGQNVTFRCDPISEHNRLYWYRQTLGQGPEFLTYFQNEAQLEKSRLLSDRFSAERPKGSFSTLEIQRTEQGDSAMYLCASSTIDIPEQYFGPGTRLTVT.

The rearrangement links TRBV10-3 to TRBJ2-3; D not resolved. CDR3 length: 15 residues. Trimming removed 4 bases at V and 0 bases at J, with 11 bases between. The V gene's germline CDR1 is ENHRY and CDR2 SYGVKD. CDR3 in amino acids: CAISGARTSTDTQYF. The CDR3 DNA sequence: TGTGCCATCAGTGGGGCGCGTACAAGCACAGATACGCAGTATTTT.